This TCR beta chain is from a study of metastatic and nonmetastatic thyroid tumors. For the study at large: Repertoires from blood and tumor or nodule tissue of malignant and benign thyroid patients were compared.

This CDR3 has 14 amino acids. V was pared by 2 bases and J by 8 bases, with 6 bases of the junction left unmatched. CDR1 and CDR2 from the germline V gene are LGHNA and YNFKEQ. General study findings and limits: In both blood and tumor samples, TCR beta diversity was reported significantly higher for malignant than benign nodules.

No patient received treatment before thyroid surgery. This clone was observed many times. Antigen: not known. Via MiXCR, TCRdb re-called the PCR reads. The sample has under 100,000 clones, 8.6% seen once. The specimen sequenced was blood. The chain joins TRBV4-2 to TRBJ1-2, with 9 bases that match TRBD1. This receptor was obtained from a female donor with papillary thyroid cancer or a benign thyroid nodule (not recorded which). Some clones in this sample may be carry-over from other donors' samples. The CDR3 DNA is TGTGCCAGCAGCCAACAACAGGGGGCTTACGGCTACACCTTC. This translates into CASSQQQGAYGYTF.